This TCR beta chain was retrieved from a study of blood T cell repertoires in COVID-19. The CDR3 is 13 amino acids. Germline V CDR1 and CDR2: SGHNT, YENEEA. The V end was cut by 1 base, the J end by 4 bases, with 7 bases between. Libraries were prepared by immunoSEQ multiplex PCR; TCRdb keeps only in-frame clonotypes and omits some of them. The repertoire has roughly 500,000 clones, 80% to 90% of them found once; the top ten carry approximately 8%. The TCR sequence derives from a woman aged 55 to 70 who had recovered from COVID-19. The sample taken for sequencing was PBMCs or T cells enriched from blood (not recorded which). The gene calls are TRBV11-3 and TRBJ1-2; D possibly corresponds to TRBD1 (5 bases). CDR3 loop: CASSLGQFYGYTF. Written as DNA, the CDR3 is TGTGCCAGCAGCTTAGGACAGTTCTATGGCTACACCTTC.